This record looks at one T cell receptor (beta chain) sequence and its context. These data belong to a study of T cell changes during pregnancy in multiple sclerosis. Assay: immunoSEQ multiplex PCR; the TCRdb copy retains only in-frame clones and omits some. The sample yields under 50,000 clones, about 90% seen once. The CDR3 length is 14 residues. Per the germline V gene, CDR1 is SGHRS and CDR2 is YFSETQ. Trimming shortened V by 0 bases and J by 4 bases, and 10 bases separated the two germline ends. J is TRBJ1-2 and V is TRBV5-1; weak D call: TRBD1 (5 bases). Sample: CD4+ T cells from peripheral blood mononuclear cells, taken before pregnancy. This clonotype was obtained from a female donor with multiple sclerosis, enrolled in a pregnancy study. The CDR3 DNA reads TGCGCCAGCAGCTTGGAGATGCAGGGCTATGGCTACACCTTC. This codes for CASSLEMQGYGYTF.